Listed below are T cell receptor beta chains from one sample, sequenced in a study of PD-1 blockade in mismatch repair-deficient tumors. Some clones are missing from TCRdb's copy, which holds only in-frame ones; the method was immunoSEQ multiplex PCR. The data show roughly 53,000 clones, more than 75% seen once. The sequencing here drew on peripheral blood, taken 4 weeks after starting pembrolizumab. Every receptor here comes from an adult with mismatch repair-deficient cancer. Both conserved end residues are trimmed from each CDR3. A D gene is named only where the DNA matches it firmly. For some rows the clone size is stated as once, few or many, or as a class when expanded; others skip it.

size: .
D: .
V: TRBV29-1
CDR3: SVESGEHYGYT

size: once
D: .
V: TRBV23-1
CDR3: ASSQCAVYGYT

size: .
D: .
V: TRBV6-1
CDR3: ASSEVTINEKLF

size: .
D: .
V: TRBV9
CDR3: ASSVTGLNDEKLF

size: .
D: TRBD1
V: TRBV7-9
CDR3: ASSSRGDRVEKLF

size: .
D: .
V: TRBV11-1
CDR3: ASSTGGGHYEKLF

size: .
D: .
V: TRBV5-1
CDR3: ASSQDGDVNTEAF

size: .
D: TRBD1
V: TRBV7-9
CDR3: ASKRSGTGFNEQF

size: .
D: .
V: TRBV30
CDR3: AWRPIGQSGGELF

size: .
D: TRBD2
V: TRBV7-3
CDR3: ASSLGPAGEIGGTDTQY

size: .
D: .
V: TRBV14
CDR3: ASSQDLGAEAF

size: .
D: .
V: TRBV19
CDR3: ASSIEGSVTEAF

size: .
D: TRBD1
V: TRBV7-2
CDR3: ASSFGKTGGINYGYT

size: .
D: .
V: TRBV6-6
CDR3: ASSYLLARTGELF

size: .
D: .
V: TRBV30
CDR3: AWSPTGPYEQY

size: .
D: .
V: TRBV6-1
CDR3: ASRDPRQTQY

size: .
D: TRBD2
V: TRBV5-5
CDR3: ASSAGELNTDTQY

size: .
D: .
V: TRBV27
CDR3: ASSLKMNTEAF

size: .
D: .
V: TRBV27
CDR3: ASSLSMGYTEAF

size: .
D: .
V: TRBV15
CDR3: ATSRGGQGGPEAF

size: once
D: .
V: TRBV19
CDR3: ASSIEAGNHYGYT

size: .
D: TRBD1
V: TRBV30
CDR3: AWRRDRGRSNYGYT

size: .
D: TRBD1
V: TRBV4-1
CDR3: ASSPGTVGYEQY

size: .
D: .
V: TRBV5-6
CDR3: ASSFWGSPYEQY

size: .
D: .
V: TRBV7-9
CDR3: ASSLGPEGSQY

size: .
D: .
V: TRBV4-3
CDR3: ASSQVNGNTIY

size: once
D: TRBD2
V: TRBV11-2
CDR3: ASSLGLAGGYEQY

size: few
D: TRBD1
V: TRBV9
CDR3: ASSVADRADRETQY

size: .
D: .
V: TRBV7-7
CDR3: ASSLGGWEQDTQY

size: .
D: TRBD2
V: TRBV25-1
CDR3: ASRGGLAGVDEQF

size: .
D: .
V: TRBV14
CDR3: ASSRGSMNTEAF

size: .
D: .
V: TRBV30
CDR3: AWSRDKETQY

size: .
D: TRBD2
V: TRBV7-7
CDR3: ASRPIPGLAVGEQF

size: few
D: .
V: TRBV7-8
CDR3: ASSGTTSGTTYEQY

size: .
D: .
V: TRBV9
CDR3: ASSVVDLGEGNTIY

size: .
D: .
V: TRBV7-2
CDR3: ASSPIGGNYGYT

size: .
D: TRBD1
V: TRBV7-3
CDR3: ASSLKGGNTGELF

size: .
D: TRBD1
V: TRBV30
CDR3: AWSRAGQVNTEAF

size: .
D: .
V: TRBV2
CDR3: ASSAGSVAGYT

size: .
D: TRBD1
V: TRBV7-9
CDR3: ASSSDREPQH

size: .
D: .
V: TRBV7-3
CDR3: ASSNSGPTGELF

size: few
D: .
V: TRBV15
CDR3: ATSTSGGNQPQH

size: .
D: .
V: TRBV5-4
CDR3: ARVGYT

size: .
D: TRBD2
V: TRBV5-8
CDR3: ASSRGLAGGWGNIQY

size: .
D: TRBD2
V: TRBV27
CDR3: ASSSRLAGGSGGINEQF